The clone carrying this T cell receptor (beta chain) was counted ten times or more. This record belongs to a study of T cells after yellow fever vaccination. TCRdb analysed the 5' RACE reads with MiXCR anew, one entry per CDR3 protein. This table holds some 69,000 distinct CDR3 sequences, around 6.2% found once. The receptor's source is a young man who received the YFV17D yellow fever vaccine. The sequences come from CD4+ T cells sorted from PBMCs, collected less than 16 days after the first yellow fever vaccination.

The CDR3 DNA reads as TGTGCCAGTCGGGGGGCCGACGCCGGGGAGCTGTTTTTT. Its translation: CASRGADAGELFF. The rearrangement joins TRBV10-3 to TRBJ2-2; TRBD2 is a possible D gene (7 bases). CDR3 length equals 13 residues. Trimming removed 10 bases from V and 6 bases from J, with 15 bases in between. Germline CDR1 is ENHRY and CDR2 is SYGVKD.